This paragraph covers one T cell receptor (beta chain) sequence. Authors' analysis steps: Scientists estimated how many nucleated cells there were by amplifying reference gene primers. The repertoire was sequenced with immunoSEQ multiplex PCR; TCRdb's copy has only in-frame clones and lacks some. The DNA gave D and trimming, while V, J and clone size come from that table. Here the sample spans over 65,000 clones, approximately 83% being singletons. The data were taken from a study of blood T cell repertoires in COVID-19. Looking at the study overall: Whether acute or convalescent, the COVID-19 samples came from the United States, Italy and Spain. T cells, B-cell-depleted T cells, or PBMCs provided the cDNA or gDNA that served as material.

CDR1 is KGHSH, CDR2 LQKENI, per germline. The trim removed 0 bases at V and 3 bases at J, leaving 2 bases unmatched. The CDR3 has 16 amino acids. The source material was peripheral blood. The TCR sequence derives from a human donor in a cohort sampled during active COVID-19. The rearrangement joins TRBV18 to TRBJ2-3; TRBD1 agrees at 11 bases. CDR3 sequence reads: CASSPPGQGGTDTQYF. The CDR3 bases are TGTGCCAGCTCACCACCGGGACAGGGGGGAACAGATACGCAGTATTTT.